The rows below give T cell receptor beta chains drawn from one sample of a study of cytomegalovirus exposure and HLA in healthy donors. TCRdb keeps only in-frame clones here, not all; method: immunoSEQ multiplex PCR. The sample carries about 200,000 clones, around 83% recorded once. The specimen was PBMCs. The receptors here all came from a woman aged 18-29 years in good health and CMV-seronegative. CDR3s include the opening cysteine and the closing phenylalanine or tryptophan. The order of the fields is clone size, J gene, V gene, D gene, CDR3 protein, CDR3 DNA. The D gene is left open where the match is weak. Some rows have no size entry. The others give once, few or many, or a class for an expanded clone.

.,TRBJ1-5,TRBV28,.,CASRSIYPQHF,TGTGCCAGCAGGAGCATTTATCCCCAGCATTTT
.,TRBJ1-2,TRBV12-5,TRBD1,CASAPLGGTGFFYGYTF,TGTGCTAGTGCCCCCCTCGGGGGGACAGGTTTTTTCTATGGCTACACCTTC
.,TRBJ1-4,TRBV5-8,TRBD1,CASSWGQGANVNEKLFF,TGTGCCAGCAGCTGGGGACAGGGGGCCAACGTTAATGAAAAACTGTTTTTT
.,TRBJ2-7,TRBV5-1,TRBD2,CASSPGGSSYEQYF,TGCGCCAGCAGCCCGGGGGGGAGCTCCTACGAGCAGTACTTC
.,TRBJ1-5,TRBV7-9,.,CASSLVGVRDSSNQPQHF,TGTGCCAGCAGCTTAGTCGGGGTCCGGGACTCTAGCAATCAGCCCCAGCATTTT
.,TRBJ2-5,TRBV6-1,TRBD1,CASTTAGGRQETQYF,TGTGCCAGCACAACGGCAGGGGGTAGGCAAGAGACCCAGTACTTC
.,TRBJ2-6,TRBV27,.,CATTASGANVLTF,TGTGCCACCACAGCCTCTGGGGCCAACGTCCTGACTTTC
.,TRBJ1-1,TRBV5-1,.,CASDPQGPNTEAFF,TGCGCCAGCGATCCCCAGGGGCCGAACACTGAAGCTTTCTTT
.,TRBJ1-5,TRBV27,TRBD1,CASSFSGTGAEQPQHF,TGTGCCAGCAGTTTTTCCGGGACAGGGGCGGAACAGCCCCAGCATTTT
.,TRBJ2-7,TRBV29-1,.,CSVVAANSYEQYF,TGCAGCGTTGTAGCCGCTAACTCCTACGAGCAGTACTTC
.,TRBJ2-1,TRBV6-6,TRBD1,CASRPGGANNEQFF,TGTGCCAGCAGACCAGGGGGCGCGAACAATGAGCAGTTCTTC
.,TRBJ1-4,TRBV11-3,.,CASSPRSAEKLFF,TGTGCCAGCAGCCCGCGGTCAGCCGAAAAACTGTTTTTT
once,TRBJ2-5,TRBV5-1,.,CASSQGGETQYF,TGCGCCAGCAGTCAGGGTGGAGAGACCCAGTACTTC
.,TRBJ1-5,TRBV4-3,.,CASSQDLNQPQHF,TGCGCCAGCAGCCAAGACTTAAATCAGCCCCAGCATTTT
.,TRBJ2-5,TRBV9,TRBD2,CASSVGASGRGYQETQYF,TGTGCCAGCAGCGTAGGCGCTAGCGGGAGGGGGTACCAAGAGACCCAGTACTTC
.,TRBJ2-7,TRBV28,TRBD2,CASSFSWSGSAFYEQYF,TGTGCCAGCAGTTTTTCCTGGAGCGGGAGTGCTTTCTACGAGCAGTACTTC
.,TRBJ1-5,TRBV2,TRBD1,CASSEERGLNQPQHF,TGTGCCAGCAGTGAAGAGAGGGGGCTCAATCAGCCCCAGCATTTT
.,TRBJ1-3,TRBV4-2,.,CASSLSGNTIYF,TGTGCCAGCAGTCTATCTGGAAACACCATATATTTT
.,TRBJ2-7,TRBV19,TRBD2,CASTVTSESYEQYF,TGTGCCAGTACCGTGACTAGCGAGTCTTACGAGCAGTACTTC
.,TRBJ1-4,TRBV28,TRBD1,CASSFQGANEKLFF,TGTGCCAGCAGTTTTCAGGGGGCTAATGAAAAACTGTTTTTT
.,TRBJ1-4,TRBV5-1,.,CASSLRGTNEKLFF,TGCGCCAGCAGCTTAAGGGGGACTAATGAAAAACTGTTTTTT
.,TRBJ1-4,TRBV7-2,.,CASSRRRGEKLFF,TGTGCCAGCAGCCGCCGGAGAGGTGAAAAACTGTTTTTT
.,TRBJ1-4,TRBV4-3,TRBD1,CASSQGRGQFEKLFF,TGCGCCAGCAGCCAAGGGAGGGGGCAGTTTGAAAAACTGTTTTTT
.,TRBJ2-5,TRBV7-9,.,CASSFLRETQYF,TGTGCCAGCAGCTTCCTACGGGAGACCCAGTACTTC
.,TRBJ2-3,TRBV5-4,TRBD2,CASSAGGTQYF,TGTGCCAGCAGCGCGGGGGGTACGCAGTATTTT
.,TRBJ1-1,TRBV7-9,TRBD1,CASSLASGGHTEAFF,TGTGCCAGCAGCTTAGCCTCAGGGGGCCACACTGAAGCTTTCTTT
.,TRBJ1-1,TRBV11-3,TRBD1,CASSHTRTGVNTEAFF,TGTGCCAGCAGCCACACTCGGACAGGGGTGAACACTGAAGCTTTCTTT
.,TRBJ2-5,TRBV11-2,.,CASSRDPGGSTQYF,TGTGCCAGCAGCCGAGACCCCGGAGGTTCGACCCAGTACTTC
.,TRBJ2-7,TRBV10-3,.,CAIRSDTFSYEQYF,TGTGCCATCAGATCGGACACTTTCTCCTACGAGCAGTACTTC
.,TRBJ1-1,TRBV4-1,.,CASSAGLETEAFF,TGCGCCAGCAGTGCGGGGTTGGAGACTGAAGCTTTCTTT
.,TRBJ1-1,TRBV7-8,.,CASSRDTNTEAFF,TGTGCCAGCAGCAGGGACACGAACACTGAAGCTTTCTTT
.,TRBJ2-2,TRBV9,TRBD2,CASSDMQREGRAGELFF,TGTGCCAGCAGCGACATGCAGCGGGAGGGCCGGGCCGGGGAGCTGTTTTTT
few,TRBJ1-1,TRBV6-1,TRBD1,CASSPQDRAVAEAFF,TGTGCCAGCAGTCCGCAGGACAGGGCGGTTGCTGAAGCTTTCTTT